A single T cell receptor (beta chain) is shown here with its context. Its antigen is as yet unknown. The record originates from a study of Graves' ophthalmopathy and Graves' hyperthyroidism. Study-level points and caveats: Also, most clonotypes expanded in the thyroid above 0.001 frequency appeared in blood.

Scientists amplified the TCR beta CDR3 regions from RNA transcripts. In the first round, RT-PCR was carried out with HTBI primers, and a multiplex PCR formed the second round. TCRdb processed the multiplex PCR reads anew with MiXCR; each CDR3 protein has one entry. The top ten hold roughly 7% of the sample, which has about 390,000 distinct CDR3 sequences, 15% seen once. This receptor was taken from a woman aged 18-29 years with stable Graves' hyperthyroidism. The sequencing sample was made of peripheral blood.

For the CDR3, the DNA is TGTGCCAGCAGACCCATCGGATGGGACAGGGGGCAGGAGCAGTACTTC. Its translation is CASRPIGWDRGQEQYF. V gene TRBV7-8 combines with J gene TRBJ2-7; TRBD1 aligns across 12 bases. The V and J ends lost 6 bases and 7 bases, in that order; junction bases with no gene match: 13. Germline V lookup: CDR1 SGHVS, CDR2 FQNEAQ. This CDR3 contains 16 residues.